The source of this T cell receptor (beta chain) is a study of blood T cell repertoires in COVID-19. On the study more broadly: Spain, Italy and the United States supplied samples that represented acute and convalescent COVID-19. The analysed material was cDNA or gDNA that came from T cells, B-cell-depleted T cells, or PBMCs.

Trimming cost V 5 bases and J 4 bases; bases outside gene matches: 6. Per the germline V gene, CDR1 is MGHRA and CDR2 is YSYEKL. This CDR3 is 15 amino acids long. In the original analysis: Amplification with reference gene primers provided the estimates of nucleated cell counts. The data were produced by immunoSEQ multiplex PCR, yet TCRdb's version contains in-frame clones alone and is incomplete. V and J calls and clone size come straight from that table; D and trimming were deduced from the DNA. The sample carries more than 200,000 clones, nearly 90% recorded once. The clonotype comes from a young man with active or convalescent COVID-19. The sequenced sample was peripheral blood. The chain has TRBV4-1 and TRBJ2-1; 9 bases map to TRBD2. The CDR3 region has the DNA TGCGCCAGCAGCAATTTAGCGGGGGATTACAATGAGCAGTTCTTC. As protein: CASSNLAGDYNEQFF.